This entry is about one T cell receptor (beta chain). Its antigen is not identified. Time point in this sample: patch test 1, 2 weeks after DPC sensitization. Specified treatment: therapeutic diphenylcyclopropenone sensitization with weekly scalp DPC. V lost 7 bases and J lost 3; bases outside the gene matches: 28. The CDR3 loop spans 21 amino acids. Looked up from germline, CDR1 is DFQATT and CDR2 is SNEGSKA (reference sequence). Library construction involved attaching unique molecular identifiers to individual cDNA molecules, which allowed quantitative, reproducible TCR counting. TCRdb used MiXCR to reprocess the RACE reads, holding one entry per CDR3 protein. The sample holds some 79,000 distinct CDR3 sequences, roughly 7.1% seen once. The sample originates from a study of human T cells and chemical hapten exposure. General study results and limits: The study found that DPC sensitization did not change TCRs above 1 in 1000 frequency. Expanded TCRs showed more large CDR3 clusters than pre-sensitization or healthy control sets.

The chain carries TRBV20-1 and TRBJ2-7; TRBD2 matches at 12 bases. This clonotype was sampled from a woman aged 25 to 39 with alopecia areata. Some clones in this sample may be carry-over from other donors' samples. The sequences come from whole blood, collected in connection with sensitization to the hapten diphenylcyclopropenone (DPC). The CDR3 bases are TGCAGTGTCCGCGGGACGCCTCACCGAGGGACTAGCGGGCCCGGGTACTACGAGCAGTACTTC. This codes for CSVRGTPHRGTSGPGYYEQYF.